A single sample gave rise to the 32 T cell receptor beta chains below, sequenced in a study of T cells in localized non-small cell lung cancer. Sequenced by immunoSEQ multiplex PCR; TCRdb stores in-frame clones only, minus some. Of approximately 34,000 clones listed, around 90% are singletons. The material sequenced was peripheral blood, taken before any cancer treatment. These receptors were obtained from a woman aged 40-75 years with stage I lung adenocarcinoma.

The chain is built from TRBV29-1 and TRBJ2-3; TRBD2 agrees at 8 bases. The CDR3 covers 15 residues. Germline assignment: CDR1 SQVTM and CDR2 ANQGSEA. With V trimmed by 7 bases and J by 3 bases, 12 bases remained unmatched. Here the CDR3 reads CSGGGLAGGTDTQYF. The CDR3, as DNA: TGCAGCGGTGGGGGACTCGCGGGGGGTACAGATACGCAGTATTTT.

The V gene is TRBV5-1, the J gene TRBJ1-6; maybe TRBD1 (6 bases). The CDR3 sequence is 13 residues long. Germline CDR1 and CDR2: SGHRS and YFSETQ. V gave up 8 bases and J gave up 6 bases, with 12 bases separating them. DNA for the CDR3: TGCGCCAGTCGGGACACCCTTAATTCACCCCTCCACTTT. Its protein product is CASRDTLNSPLHF.

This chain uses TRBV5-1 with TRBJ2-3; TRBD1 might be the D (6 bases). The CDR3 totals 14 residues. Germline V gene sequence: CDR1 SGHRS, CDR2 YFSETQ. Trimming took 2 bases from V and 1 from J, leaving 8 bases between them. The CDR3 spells CASSFSGGTDTQYF. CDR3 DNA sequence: TGCGCCAGCAGCTTTTCAGGGGGCACAGATACGCAGTATTTT.

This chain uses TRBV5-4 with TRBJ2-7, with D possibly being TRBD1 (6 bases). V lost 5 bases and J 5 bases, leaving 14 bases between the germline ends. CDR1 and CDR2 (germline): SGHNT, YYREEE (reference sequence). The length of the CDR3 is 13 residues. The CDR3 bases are TGTGCCAGCAGATGGGCAGGGGTGGACGAGCAGTACTTC. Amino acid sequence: CASRWAGVDEQYF.

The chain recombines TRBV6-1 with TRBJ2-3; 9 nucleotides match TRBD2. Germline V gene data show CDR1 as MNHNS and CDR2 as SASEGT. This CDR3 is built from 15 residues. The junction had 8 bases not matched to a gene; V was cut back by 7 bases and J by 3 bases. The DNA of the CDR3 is TGTGCCAGCAAGAGACTAGCGGCTAAAACAGATACGCAGTATTTT. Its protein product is CASKRLAAKTDTQYF.

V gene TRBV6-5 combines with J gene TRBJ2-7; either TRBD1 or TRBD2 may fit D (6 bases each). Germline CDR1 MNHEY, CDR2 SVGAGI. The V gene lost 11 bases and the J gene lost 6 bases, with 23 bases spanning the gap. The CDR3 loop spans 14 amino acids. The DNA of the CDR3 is TGTGCCGCGGGACATGGGACGGGAAGGTCCGAGCAGTACTTC. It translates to CAAGHGTGRSEQYF.

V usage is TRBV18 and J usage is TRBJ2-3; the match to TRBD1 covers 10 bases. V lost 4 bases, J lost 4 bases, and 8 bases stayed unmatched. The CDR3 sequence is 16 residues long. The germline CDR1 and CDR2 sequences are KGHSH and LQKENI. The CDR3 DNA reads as TGTGCCAGCTCACGTGACAGGGGGCGATTAGCAGATACGCAGTATTTT. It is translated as CASSRDRGRLADTQYF. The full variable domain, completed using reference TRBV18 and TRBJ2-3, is NAGVMQNPRHLVRRRGQEARLRCSPMKGHSHVYWYRQLPEEGLKFMVYLQKENIIDESGMPKERFSAEFPKEGPSILRIQQVVRGDSAAYFCASSRDRGRLADTQYFGPGTRLTVL.

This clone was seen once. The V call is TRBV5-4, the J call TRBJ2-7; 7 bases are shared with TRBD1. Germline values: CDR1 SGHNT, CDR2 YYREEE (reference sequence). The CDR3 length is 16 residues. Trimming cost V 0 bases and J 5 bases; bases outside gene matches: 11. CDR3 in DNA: TGTGCCAGCAGCTTGGCCGGGCCAGGGGGAGTAAACGAGCAGTACTTC. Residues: CASSLAGPGGVNEQYF.

The CDR3 loop reads CASSPSRTSSEAFF. The CDR3 DNA reads TGTGCCAGCAGCCCCTCCCGGACCTCGTCTGAAGCTTTCTTT. The chain joins TRBV7-9 to TRBJ1-1; D gene unclear. In germline, CDR1 is SEHNR, CDR2 FQNEAQ (reference sequence). The V and J ends lost 5 bases and 6 bases respectively, with 16 bases between them. This CDR3 has 14 amino acids. Full variable domain (remainder filled in from reference TRBV7-9 and TRBJ1-1): DTGVSQNPRHKITKRGQNVTFRCDPISEHNRLYWYRQTLGQGPEFLTYFQNEAQLEKSRLLSDRFSAERPKGSFSTLEIQRTEQGDSAMYLCASSPSRTSSEAFFGQGTRLTVV.

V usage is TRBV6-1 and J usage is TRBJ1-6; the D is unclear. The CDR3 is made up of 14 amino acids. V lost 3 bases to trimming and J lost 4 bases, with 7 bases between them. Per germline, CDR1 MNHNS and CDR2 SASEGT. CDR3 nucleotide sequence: TGTGCCAGCAGTGAGAGTCGGTATAATTCACCCCTCCACTTT. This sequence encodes CASSESRYNSPLHF.

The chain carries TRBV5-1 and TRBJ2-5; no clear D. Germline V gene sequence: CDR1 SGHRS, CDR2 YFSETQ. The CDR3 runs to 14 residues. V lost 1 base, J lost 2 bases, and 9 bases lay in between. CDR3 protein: CASSLMGIQETQYF. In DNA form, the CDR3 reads TGCGCCAGCAGCTTGATGGGGATTCAAGAGACCCAGTACTTC.

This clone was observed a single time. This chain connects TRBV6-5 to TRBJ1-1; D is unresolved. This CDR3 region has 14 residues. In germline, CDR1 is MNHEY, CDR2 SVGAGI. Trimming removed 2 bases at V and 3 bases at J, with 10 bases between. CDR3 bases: TGTGCCAGCAGTTACGCGATTGCGGACACTGAAGCTTTCTTT. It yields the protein CASSYAIADTEAFF.

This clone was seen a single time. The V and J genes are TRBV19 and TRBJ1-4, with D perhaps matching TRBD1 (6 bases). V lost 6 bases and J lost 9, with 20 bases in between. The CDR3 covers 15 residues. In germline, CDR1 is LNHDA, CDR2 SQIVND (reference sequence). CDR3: CASSLTRGEEKKLFF. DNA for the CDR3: TGTGCCAGTAGCCTTACTAGGGGGGAAGAGAAAAAACTGTTTTTT.

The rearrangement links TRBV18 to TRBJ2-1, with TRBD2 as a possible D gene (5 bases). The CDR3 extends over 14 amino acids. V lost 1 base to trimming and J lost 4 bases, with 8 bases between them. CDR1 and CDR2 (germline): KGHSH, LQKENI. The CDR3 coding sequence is TGTGCCAGCTCACCACTCGGGATTTACAATGAGCAGTTCTTC. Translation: CASSPLGIYNEQFF.

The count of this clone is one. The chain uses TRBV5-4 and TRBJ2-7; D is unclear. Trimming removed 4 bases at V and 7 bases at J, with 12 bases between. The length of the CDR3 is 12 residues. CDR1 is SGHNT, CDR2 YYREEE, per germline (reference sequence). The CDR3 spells CASSLALGEQYF. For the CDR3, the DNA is TGTGCCAGCAGCCTTGCTCTCGGGGAGCAGTACTTC.

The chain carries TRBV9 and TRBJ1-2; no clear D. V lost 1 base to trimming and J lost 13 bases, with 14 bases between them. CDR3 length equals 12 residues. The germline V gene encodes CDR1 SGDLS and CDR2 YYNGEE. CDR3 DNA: TGTGCCAGCAGCGTACCCTACCAAGGTGCCACCTTC. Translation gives CASSVPYQGATF.

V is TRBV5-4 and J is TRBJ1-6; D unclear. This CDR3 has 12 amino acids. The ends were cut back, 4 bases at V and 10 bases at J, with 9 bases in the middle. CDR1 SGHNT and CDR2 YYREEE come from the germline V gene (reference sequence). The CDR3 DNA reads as TGTGCCAGCAGCCCTGCAGGCTCACCCCTCCACTTT. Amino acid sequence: CASSPAGSPLHF.

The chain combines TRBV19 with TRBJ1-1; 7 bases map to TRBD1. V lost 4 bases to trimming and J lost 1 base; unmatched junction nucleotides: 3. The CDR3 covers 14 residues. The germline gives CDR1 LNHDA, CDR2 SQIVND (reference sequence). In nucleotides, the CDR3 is TGTGCCAGTAGTACTTGGACAGGGAACACTGAAGCTTTCTTT. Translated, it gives CASSTWTGNTEAFF.

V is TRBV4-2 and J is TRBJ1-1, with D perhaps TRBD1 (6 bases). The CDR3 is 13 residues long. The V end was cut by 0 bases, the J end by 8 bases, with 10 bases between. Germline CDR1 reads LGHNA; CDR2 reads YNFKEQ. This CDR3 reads CASSQEGGYEAFF. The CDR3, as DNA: TGTGCCAGCAGCCAAGAAGGGGGGTACGAAGCTTTCTTT.

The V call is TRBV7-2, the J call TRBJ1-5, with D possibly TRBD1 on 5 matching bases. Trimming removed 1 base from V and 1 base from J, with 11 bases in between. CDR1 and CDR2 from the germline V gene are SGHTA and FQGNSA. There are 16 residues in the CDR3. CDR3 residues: CASSLVGTRSNQPQHF. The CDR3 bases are TGTGCCAGCAGCTTAGTAGGGACGCGGAGCAATCAGCCCCAGCATTTT.

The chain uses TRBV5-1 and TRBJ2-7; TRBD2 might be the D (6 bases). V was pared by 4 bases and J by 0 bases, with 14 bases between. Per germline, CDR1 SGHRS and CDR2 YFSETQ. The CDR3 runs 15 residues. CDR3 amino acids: CASSRDGTSSYEQYF. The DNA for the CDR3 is TGCGCCAGCAGCCGAGACGGGACTTCCTCCTACGAGCAGTACTTC. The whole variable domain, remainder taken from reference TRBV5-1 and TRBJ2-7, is KAGVTQTPRYLIKTRGQQVTLSCSPISGHRSVSWYQQTPGQGLQFLFEYFSETQRNKGNFPGRFSGRQFSNSRSEMNVSTLELGDSALYLCASSRDGTSSYEQYFGPGTRLTVT.

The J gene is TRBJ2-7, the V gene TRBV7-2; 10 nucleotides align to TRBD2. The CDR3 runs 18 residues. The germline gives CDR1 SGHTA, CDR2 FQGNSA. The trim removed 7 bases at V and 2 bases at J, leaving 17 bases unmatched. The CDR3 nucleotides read TGTGCCAGCACCGGATTAGCGGGGGGCCCGTGGGACCCCTACGAGCAGTACTTC. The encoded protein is CASTGLAGGPWDPYEQYF.

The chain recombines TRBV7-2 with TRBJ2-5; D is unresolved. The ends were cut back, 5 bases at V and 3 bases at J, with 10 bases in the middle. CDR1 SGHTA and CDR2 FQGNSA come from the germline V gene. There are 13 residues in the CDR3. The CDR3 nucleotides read TGTGCCAGCAGCCGGGTACAGAAAGAGACCCAGTACTTC. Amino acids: CASSRVQKETQYF.

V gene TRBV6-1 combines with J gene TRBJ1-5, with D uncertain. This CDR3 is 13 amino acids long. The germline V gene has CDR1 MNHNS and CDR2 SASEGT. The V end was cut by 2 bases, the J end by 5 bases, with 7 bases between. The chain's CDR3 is CASSESDHQPQHF. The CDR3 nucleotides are TGTGCCAGCAGTGAATCGGACCATCAGCCCCAGCATTTT.

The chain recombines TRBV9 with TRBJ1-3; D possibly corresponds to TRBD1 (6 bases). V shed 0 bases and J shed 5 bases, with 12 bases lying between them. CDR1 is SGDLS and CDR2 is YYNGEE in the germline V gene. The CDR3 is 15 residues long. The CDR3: CASSVVGGHRNTIYF. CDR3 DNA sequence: TGTGCCAGCAGCGTAGTGGGGGGACATAGAAACACCATATATTTT.

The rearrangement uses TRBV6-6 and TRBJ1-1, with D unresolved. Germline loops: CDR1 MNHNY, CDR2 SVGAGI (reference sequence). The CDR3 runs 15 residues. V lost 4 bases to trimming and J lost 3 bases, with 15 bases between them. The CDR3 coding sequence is TGTGCCAGCAGTTCCCCCGGAGGCACCCACACTGAAGCTTTCTTT. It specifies CASSSPGGTHTEAFF.

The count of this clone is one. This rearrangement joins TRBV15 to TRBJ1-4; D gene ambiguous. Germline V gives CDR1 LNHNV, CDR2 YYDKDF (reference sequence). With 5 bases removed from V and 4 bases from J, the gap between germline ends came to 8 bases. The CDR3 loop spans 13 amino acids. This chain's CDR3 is CATSARSNEKLFF. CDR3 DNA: TGTGCCACCAGCGCCCGGAGTAATGAAAAACTGTTTTTT.

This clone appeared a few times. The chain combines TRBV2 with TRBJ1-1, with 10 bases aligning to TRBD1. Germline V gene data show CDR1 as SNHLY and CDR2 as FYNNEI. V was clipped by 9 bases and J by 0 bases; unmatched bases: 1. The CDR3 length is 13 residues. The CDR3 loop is CARGQGMNTEAFF. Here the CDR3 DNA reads TGTGCCAGGGGACAGGGGATGAACACTGAAGCTTTCTTT.

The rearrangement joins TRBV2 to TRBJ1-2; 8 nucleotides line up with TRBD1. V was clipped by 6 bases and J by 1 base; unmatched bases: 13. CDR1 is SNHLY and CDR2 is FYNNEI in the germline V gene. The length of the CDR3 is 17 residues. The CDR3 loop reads CASRDPLRQGINYGYTF. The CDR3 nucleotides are TGTGCCAGCAGGGACCCCCTACGACAGGGGATTAACTATGGCTACACCTTC.

CDR3 residues: CASSQGEGYGYTF. The DNA for the CDR3 is TGCGCCAGCAGCCAAGGGGAAGGGTATGGCTACACCTTC. The chain links TRBV4-1 to TRBJ1-2; D remains ambiguous. The CDR3 totals 13 residues. The V and J ends lost 1 base and 5 bases respectively, with 8 bases between them. From germline, CDR1 is MGHRA and CDR2 YSYEKL.

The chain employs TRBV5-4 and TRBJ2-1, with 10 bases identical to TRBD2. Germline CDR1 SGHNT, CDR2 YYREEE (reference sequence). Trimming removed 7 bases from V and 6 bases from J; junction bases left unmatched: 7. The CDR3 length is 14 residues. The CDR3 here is CASQRGGTFNEQFF. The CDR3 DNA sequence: TGTGCCAGCCAGCGGGGGGGCACTTTCAATGAGCAGTTCTTC.

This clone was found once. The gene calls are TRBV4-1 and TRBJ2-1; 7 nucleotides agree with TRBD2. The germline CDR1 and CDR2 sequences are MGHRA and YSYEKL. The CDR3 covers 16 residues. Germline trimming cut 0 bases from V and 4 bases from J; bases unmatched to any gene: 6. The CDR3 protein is CASSQEQRGLYNEQFF. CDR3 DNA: TGCGCCAGCAGCCAAGAGCAGCGGGGTCTATACAATGAGCAGTTCTTC.